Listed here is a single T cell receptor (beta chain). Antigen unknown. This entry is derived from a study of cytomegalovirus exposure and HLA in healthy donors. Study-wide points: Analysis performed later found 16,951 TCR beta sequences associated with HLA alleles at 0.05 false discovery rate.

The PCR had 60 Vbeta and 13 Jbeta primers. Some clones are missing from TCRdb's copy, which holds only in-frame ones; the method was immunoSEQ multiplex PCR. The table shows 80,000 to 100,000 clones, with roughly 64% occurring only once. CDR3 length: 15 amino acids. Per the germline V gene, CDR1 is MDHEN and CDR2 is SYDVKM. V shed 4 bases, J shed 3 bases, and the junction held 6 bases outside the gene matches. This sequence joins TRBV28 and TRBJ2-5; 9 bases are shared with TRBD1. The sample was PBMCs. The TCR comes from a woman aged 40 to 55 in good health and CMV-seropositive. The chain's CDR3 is CASSSPGTGKETQYF. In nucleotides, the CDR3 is TGTGCCAGCAGTTCTCCCGGGACAGGGAAAGAGACCCAGTACTTC.